This T cell receptor beta chain was identified in a study of blood T cell repertoires in COVID-19. Across the study: Some COVID-19 samples were acute and others convalescent; all came from the United States, Italy and Spain. PBMCs, B-cell-depleted T cells, or T cells provided the cDNA or gDNA that made up the material.

V was cut by 5 bases and J by 0 bases, with 12 bases left in between. Germline loops: CDR1 SGHAT, CDR2 FQNNGV. The CDR3 contains 15 residues. Per the original data handling: Scientists estimated how many nucleated cells there were by amplifying reference gene primers. This table comes from immunoSEQ multiplex PCR, and its TCRdb copy is limited to in-frame clones, with some not included. For V, J and clone size, that table is used; D and trimming come from the DNA. The data contain a few hundred thousand clones, about three quarters of them singletons. Source material: peripheral blood. The rearrangement joins TRBV11-2 to TRBJ2-3; a weak D match, TRBD1 (5 bases). This clonotype was sampled from a woman between 70 and 85 years old with acute or convalescent COVID-19. This CDR3 reads CASSAADTSTDTQYF. The CDR3 DNA sequence: TGTGCCAGCAGCGCGGCGGACACTAGCACAGATACGCAGTATTTT.